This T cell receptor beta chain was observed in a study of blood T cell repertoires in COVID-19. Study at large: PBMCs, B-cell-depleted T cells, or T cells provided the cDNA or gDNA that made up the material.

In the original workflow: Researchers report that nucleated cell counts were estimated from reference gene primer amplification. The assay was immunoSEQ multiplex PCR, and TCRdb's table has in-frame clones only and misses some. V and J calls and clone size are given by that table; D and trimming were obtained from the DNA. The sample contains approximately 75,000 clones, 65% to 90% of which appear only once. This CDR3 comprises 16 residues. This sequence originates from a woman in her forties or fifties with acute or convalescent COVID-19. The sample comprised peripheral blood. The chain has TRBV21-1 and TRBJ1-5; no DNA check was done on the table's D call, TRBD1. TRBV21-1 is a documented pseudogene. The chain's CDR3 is CASSKDDRGGNQPQHF. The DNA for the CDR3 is TGTGCCAGCAGCAAAGACGACAGGGGGGGGAATCAGCCCCAGCATTTT.